One sample yielded the 28 T cell receptor beta chains listed below, sequenced in a study of blood T cell repertoires in COVID-19. The table came from immunoSEQ multiplex PCR; TCRdb's copy has only in-frame clones and leaves some out. In the table there are about 140,000 clones, 65% to 80% of which are singletons. What was sequenced was peripheral blood. Receptor source: a man over 45 with acute or convalescent COVID-19.

The chain uses TRBV7-7 and TRBJ2-5; D perhaps matches TRBD1 (5 bases). The CDR3 is 14 amino acids. Looked up from germline, CDR1 is SSHAT and CDR2 is FNYEAQ (reference sequence). V dropped 1 base and J dropped 5 bases, with 11 bases sitting between them. The CDR3, as DNA: TGTGCCAGCAGCTTAGGACAGTCTTGGGAGACCCAGTACTTC. It yields the protein CASSLGQSWETQYF.

This rearrangement joins TRBV27 to TRBJ1-4; a possible D gene is TRBD1 (5 bases). CDR1 is MNHEY, CDR2 SMNVEV, per germline (reference sequence). CDR3 size: 16 residues. V was cut by 2 bases and J by 0 bases, with 10 bases left in between. The CDR3 nucleotides are TGTGCCAGCAGTTTAGTCCAGGGTGCAACTAATGAAAAACTGTTTTTT. It specifies CASSLVQGATNEKLFF.

The V call is TRBV7-3, the J call TRBJ1-1, with 9 bases aligning to TRBD1. CDR1 and CDR2 from the germline V gene are SGHTA and FQGTGA. The J segment lost 8 bases and the V segment lost 5 bases, leaving 12 bases of the junction unmatched. The CDR3 has 15 amino acids. The CDR3 nucleotides are TGTGCCAGCAGCCCCGACCGGGACAGGGTAGGGGAAGCTTTCTTT. It is translated as CASSPDRDRVGEAFF.

V usage is TRBV6-1 and J usage is TRBJ1-2, with D perhaps matching TRBD1 (5 bases). The germline CDR1 and CDR2 sequences are MNHNS and SASEGT. The CDR3 contains 15 residues. The V and J ends lost 1 base and 2 bases respectively, with 11 bases between them. The CDR3 reads CASSEETAPNYGYTF. CDR3 nucleotides: TGTGCCAGCAGTGAAGAGACAGCTCCCAACTATGGCTACACCTTC.

This clone has only one observation. The rearrangement joins TRBV27 to TRBJ2-5; D may be TRBD2 (6 bases). This CDR3 region has 15 residues. The germline V gene encodes CDR1 MNHEY and CDR2 SMNVEV (reference sequence). With 4 bases removed from V and 2 bases from J, the gap between germline ends came to 14 bases. The CDR3 DNA reads TGTGCCAGCAGTTGGGCAGGAGGGTGGCAAGAGACCCAGTACTTC. Translation: CASSWAGGWQETQYF.

This sequence joins TRBV20-1 and TRBJ1-4; D is uncertain. V dropped 6 bases and J dropped 11 bases, with 10 bases sitting between them. Germline-derived CDR1 and CDR2 are DFQATT and SNEGSKA (reference sequence). This CDR3 spans 10 amino acids. CDR3 in DNA: TGCAGTGCATACAACTACAAACTGTTTTTT. This encodes CSAYNYKLFF.

The V call is TRBV2, the J call TRBJ2-2, with 7 bases fitting TRBD2. This CDR3 has 16 amino acids. Germline V CDR1 and CDR2: SNHLY, FYNNEI. With 6 bases clipped from V and 1 base from J, the junction kept 8 bases outside the gene matches. CDR3 region: CASSAIGGMNTGELFF. The CDR3 DNA reads TGTGCCAGCAGCGCCATCGGGGGGATGAACACCGGGGAGCTGTTTTTT.

The V gene is TRBV7-3, the J gene TRBJ2-5; the D gene is possibly TRBD1 (6 bases). Trimming shortened V by 2 bases and J by 4 bases, and 11 bases separated the two germline ends. The CDR3 contains 14 residues. CDR1 is SGHTA and CDR2 is FQGTGA in the germline V gene. The CDR3 nucleotides are TGTGCCAGCAGCTTATCAGGCAGGGGAGAGACCCAGTACTTC. Translating it yields CASSLSGRGETQYF.

This chain connects TRBV3-1 (or the pseudogene TRBV3-2) to TRBJ1-4; D is uncertain. The CDR3 runs to 12 residues. Per germline, CDR1 LGHDT and CDR2 YNNKEL (reference sequence). Trimming took off 4 bases at V and 8 bases at J, with 8 bases between the two ends. The CDR3 loop reads CASSRGGEKLFF. CDR3 sequence (DNA): TGTGCCAGCAGCCGAGGCGGGGAAAAACTGTTTTTT.

On this clone: One junction end disagrees with the germline gene, perhaps due to a read error. The rearrangement uses TRBV5-1 and TRBJ1-1; D unresolved. The length of the CDR3 is 15 residues. Germline values: CDR1 SGHRS, CDR2 YFSETQ. The DNA for the CDR3 is TGCGCCAGCAGCTTGGGATCCCAGGTGAACCCTGAAGCTTTCTTT. This gives the protein CASSLGSQVNPEAFF.

The chain uses TRBV12-5 and TRBJ2-2, with TRBD2 identical over 10 bases. From germline, CDR1 is LGHNT and CDR2 FRNRAP. Trimming at V came to 2 bases and at J to 4 bases, leaving 19 bases not matched to a gene. The CDR3 sequence is 21 residues long. The CDR3 region has the DNA TGTGCTAGTGGTTTGTTAATTACCTCGTTAGCGGGGGGCCCGCGCACCGGGGAGCTGTTTTTT. Its translation: CASGLLITSLAGGPRTGELFF.

The chain carries TRBV30 and TRBJ2-1; 7 bases align to TRBD2. The CDR3 runs 14 residues. Germline CDR1 and CDR2: GTSNPN and SVGIG (reference sequence). The V and J ends lost 2 bases and 3 bases, in that order; junction bases with no gene match: 4. CDR3 DNA: TGTGCCTGGAGTTGGGGGGGTCACTACAATGAGCAGTTCTTC. Translated: CAWSWGGHYNEQFF.

The chain has TRBV7-8 and TRBJ2-1; 9 bases align to TRBD2. Germline lookup yields CDR1 SGHVS and CDR2 FQNEAQ. J lost 4 bases, V lost 7 bases, and 5 bases had no gene match. CDR3 length: 14 amino acids. The CDR3 is CASTPAGGYNEQFF. The CDR3, as DNA: TGTGCCAGCACCCCGGCGGGGGGGTACAATGAGCAGTTCTTC.

This clone showed up just once. V usage is TRBV19 and J usage is TRBJ2-6; 8 bases agree with TRBD2. J gave up 2 bases and V 0 bases, and 6 bases lay outside the gene matches. The CDR3 totals 18 residues. The V gene's germline CDR1 is LNHDA and CDR2 SQIVND (reference sequence). The CDR3 is CASSIDRLAGTGANVLTF. The CDR3 DNA reads TGTGCCAGTAGTATAGATCGGCTAGCGGGTACTGGGGCCAACGTCCTGACTTTC.

This clone showed up many times. This chain links TRBV11-2 with TRBJ2-5; D unresolved. CDR1 is SGHAT, CDR2 FQNNGV, per germline. This CDR3 has 12 residues. V lost 2 bases, J lost 5 bases, and 6 bases lay in between. The CDR3 spells CASSLYGETQYF. CDR3 in DNA: TGTGCCAGCAGCTTATACGGGGAGACCCAGTACTTC.

This clone showed up just a few times. The chain recombines TRBV28 with TRBJ2-1; 10 nucleotides match TRBD1. The CDR3 is 15 residues long. With V trimmed by 6 bases and J by 8 bases, 10 bases remained unmatched. Germline CDR1 reads MDHEN; CDR2 reads SYDVKM. The CDR3: CASSIGDRGVDEQFF. Written as DNA, the CDR3 is TGTGCCAGCAGCATTGGGGACAGGGGAGTAGATGAGCAGTTCTTC. The full variable domain, rest sourced from reference TRBV28 and TRBJ2-1, is DVKVTQSSRYLVKRTGEKVFLECVQDMDHENMFWYRQDPGLGLRLIYFSYDVKMKEKGDIPEGYSVSREKKERFSLILESASTNQTSMYLCASSIGDRGVDEQFFGPGTRLTVL.

The chain has TRBV2 and TRBJ1-6; D perhaps matches TRBD1 (5 bases). This CDR3 is 15 amino acids long. Trimming removed 3 bases from V and 7 bases from J, with 13 bases in between. Germline V lookup: CDR1 SNHLY, CDR2 FYNNEI. CDR3 coding DNA: TGTGCCAGCAGTGAGCGGGGCATGGACAATTCACCCCTCCACTTT. The encoded protein is CASSERGMDNSPLHF.

The chain links TRBV7-8 to TRBJ2-3, with a tentative D call TRBD1 (6 bases). This CDR3 spans 15 amino acids. V lost 7 bases, J lost 3 bases, and 17 bases lay in between. Germline V lookup: CDR1 SGHVS, CDR2 FQNEAQ. The DNA of the CDR3 is TGTGCCAGCAACCTATACAGGGTCGGTACAGATACGCAGTATTTT. This sequence encodes CASNLYRVGTDTQYF. The entire variable domain, with the rest obtained from reference TRBV7-8 and TRBJ2-3, is as follows: GAGVSQSPRYKVAKRGQDVALRCDPISGHVSLFWYQQALGQGPEFLTYFQNEAQLDKSGLPSDRFFAERPEGSVSTLKIQRTQQEDSAVYLCASNLYRVGTDTQYFGPGTRLTVL.

The rearrangement uses TRBV30 and TRBJ1-1; 7 positions agree with TRBD1. This CDR3 has 15 residues. Germline V CDR1 and CDR2: GTSNPN, SVGIG (reference sequence). The V and J ends lost 1 base and 4 bases, in that order; junction bases with no gene match: 9. This CDR3 is CAWSEQGTSGTEAFF. The CDR3 bases are TGTGCCTGGAGTGAACAGGGGACCTCGGGCACTGAAGCTTTCTTT.

This chain connects TRBV6-1 to TRBJ1-1, with 7 bases fitting TRBD1. This CDR3 spans 14 amino acids. Germline CDR1 MNHNS, CDR2 SASEGT. V lost 4 bases to trimming and J lost 1 base; unmatched junction nucleotides: 3. The CDR3 nucleotides read TGTGCCAGCAGTGGGCAGGGGGGGAACACTGAAGCTTTCTTT. Translated: CASSGQGGNTEAFF.

This chain connects TRBV30 to TRBJ1-1; a weak D match, TRBD1 (5 bases). The germline gives CDR1 GTSNPN, CDR2 SVGIG (reference sequence). CDR3 length: 16 residues. Trimming took off 0 bases at V and 2 bases at J, with 16 bases between the two ends. The CDR3 protein is CAWSVREAGPNTEAFF. DNA for the CDR3: TGTGCCTGGAGTGTACGGGAGGCAGGGCCTAACACTGAAGCTTTCTTT.

The chain employs TRBV18 and TRBJ1-1; D remains ambiguous. Germline loops: CDR1 KGHSH, CDR2 LQKENI. The CDR3 totals 12 residues. V lost 3 bases, J lost 3 bases, and 5 bases lay in between. CDR3 protein: CASSPTDTEAFF. CDR3 DNA: TGTGCCAGCTCACCTACGGACACTGAAGCTTTCTTT.

The genes are TRBV18 and TRBJ2-5; TRBD1 matches at 8 bases. From germline, CDR1 is KGHSH and CDR2 LQKENI. Losses at the gene ends were 4 bases for V and 2 bases for J; bases not matched to a gene: 6. This CDR3 spans 15 amino acids. The CDR3 spells CASSLNTGGQETQYF. In DNA form, the CDR3 reads TGTGCCAGCTCACTTAATACAGGGGGACAAGAGACCCAGTACTTC.

V usage is TRBV14 and J usage is TRBJ1-2; no reliable D call. Trimming pared 1 base from V and 10 bases from J, leaving 22 bases between. CDR1 is SGHDN, CDR2 FVKESK, per germline. The CDR3 covers 16 residues. CDR3 bases: TGTGCCAGCAGCCAAGTAGTGCGGGGTCCCTCCTCGGACTACACCTTC. Translation: CASSQVVRGPSSDYTF.

The chain employs TRBV18 and TRBJ1-2; D possibly corresponds to TRBD1 (6 bases). Germline lookup yields CDR1 KGHSH and CDR2 LQKENI. Between the trimmed V and J ends, which lost 2 bases and 5 bases, there was a span of 9 bases. This CDR3 is built from 13 residues. The CDR3 region is CASSPTDSYGYTF. DNA for the CDR3: TGTGCCAGCTCACCAACGGACAGTTATGGCTACACCTTC.

The CDR3 DNA sequence: TGTGCCAGCAGACCGACAGGTAGTTATGGCTACACCTTC. Translated: CASRPTGSYGYTF. V and J are TRBV5-5 and TRBJ1-2, with TRBD1 as a possible D gene (6 bases). The V and J ends lost 5 bases and 5 bases respectively, with 13 bases between them. The length of the CDR3 is 13 residues. The V gene's germline CDR1 is SGHKS and CDR2 YYEKEE (reference sequence).

This chain uses TRBV3-1 (or the pseudogene TRBV3-2) with TRBJ2-5, with D tentatively TRBD1 (5 bases). Per germline, CDR1 LGHDT and CDR2 YNNKEL (reference sequence). This CDR3 comprises 13 residues. V was trimmed by 0 bases and J by 4 bases, leaving 6 bases between them. The chain's CDR3 is CASSQDRAETQYF. CDR3 in DNA: TGTGCCAGCAGCCAAGACAGGGCAGAGACCCAGTACTTC.

The rearrangement uses TRBV5-4 and TRBJ1-1; 8 bases map to TRBD1. Germline CDR1 SGHNT, CDR2 YYREEE (reference sequence). With 4 bases clipped from V and 4 bases from J, the junction kept 6 bases outside the gene matches. This CDR3 contains 14 residues. The CDR3 is CASSRGQEATEAFF. The CDR3, as DNA: TGTGCCAGCAGCAGGGGACAGGAGGCCACTGAAGCTTTCTTT.